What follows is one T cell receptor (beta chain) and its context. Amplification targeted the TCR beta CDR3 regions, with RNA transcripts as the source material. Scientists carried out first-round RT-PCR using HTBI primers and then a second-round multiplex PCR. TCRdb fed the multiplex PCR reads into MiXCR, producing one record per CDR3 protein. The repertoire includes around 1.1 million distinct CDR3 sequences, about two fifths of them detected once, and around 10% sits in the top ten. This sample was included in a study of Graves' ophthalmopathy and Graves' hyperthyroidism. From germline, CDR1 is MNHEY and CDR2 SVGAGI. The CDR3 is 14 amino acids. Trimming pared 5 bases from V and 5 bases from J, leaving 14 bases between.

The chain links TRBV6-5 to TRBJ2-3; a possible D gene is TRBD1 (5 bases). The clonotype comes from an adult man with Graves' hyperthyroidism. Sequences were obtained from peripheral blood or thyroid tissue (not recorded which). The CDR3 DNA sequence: TGTGCCAGCAGTGAAAGGTCAGGGAAAGATACGCAGTATTTT. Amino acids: CASSERSGKDTQYF.